Each of the 31 T cell receptor beta chains below was sequenced from the same sample in a study of T cell clonotyping in hematopoietic cell transplantation. Profiling relied on immunoSEQ multiplex PCR, and the TCRdb table lists in-frame clones only, not all of them. This sample carries 6,000 to 7,500 clones, 96% of them seen once, and the ten largest clones take under 0.5%. This specimen consisted of PBMCs, obtained 30 days after allogeneic stem cell transplant. These receptors came from a male patient aged 35-50 years who had an allogeneic stem cell transplant from a related donor, so the T cells may come from the graft donor. Some clones in this sample may be carry-over from other donors' samples.

The chain carries TRBV27 and TRBJ1-2, with D tentatively TRBD1 (5 bases). The CDR3 has 17 residues. Deletions cut 3 bases from V and 8 bases from J, with 25 bases between. Germline V lookup: CDR1 MNHEY, CDR2 SMNVEV (reference sequence). This chain's CDR3 is CASSFGGARQRTVGYTF. DNA of the CDR3: TGTGCCAGCAGTTTTGGCGGAGCGAGACAGCGAACAGTCGGCTACACCTTC.

The chain has TRBV7-6 and TRBJ2-2; no clear D gene. The CDR3 loop spans 15 amino acids. With 5 bases removed from V and 1 base from J, the gap between germline ends came to 11 bases. CDR1 and CDR2 from the germline V gene are SGHVS and FNYEAQ. CDR3: CASSPGSLNTGELFF. CDR3 DNA sequence: TGTGCCAGCAGCCCTGGGTCTCTGAACACCGGGGAGCTGTTTTTT.

The chain carries TRBV19 and TRBJ1-6; no clear D gene. V lost 2 bases and J 14 bases, leaving 7 bases between the germline ends. Per germline, CDR1 LNHDA and CDR2 SQIVND (reference sequence). The length of the CDR3 is 11 residues. The CDR3 is CASSISGTLHF. DNA for the CDR3: TGTGCCAGTAGTATATCTGGCACCCTCCACTTT.

The gene calls are TRBV11-2 and TRBJ2-7; D ambiguous. V was shortened by 1 base and J by 7 bases, with 8 bases between the two germline ends. CDR3 size: 12 residues. The germline CDR1 and CDR2 sequences are SGHAT and FQNNGV. CDR3 loop: CASSLGEVEQYF. The DNA of the CDR3 is TGTGCCAGCAGCTTAGGGGAAGTAGAGCAGTACTTC.

V is TRBV6-5 and J is TRBJ2-2; possible D gene TRBD1, 5 bases. Per germline, CDR1 MNHEY and CDR2 SVGAGI. The CDR3 sequence is 14 residues long. V was clipped by 0 bases and J by 4 bases, with 6 bases between them. The CDR3 loop reads CASSYSRVTGELFF. The CDR3 DNA reads as TGTGCCAGCAGTTACTCCAGGGTCACCGGGGAGCTGTTTTTT.

V and J are TRBV4-1 and TRBJ1-2; D is unclear. V shed 6 bases and J shed 7 bases, with 15 bases lying between them. Germline V gene data show CDR1 as MGHRA and CDR2 as YSYEKL. The CDR3 contains 13 residues. CDR3 residues: CASSPREGSGYTF. As DNA, the CDR3 is TGCGCCAGCAGTCCCCGCGAGGGCAGTGGCTACACCTTC.

V and J are TRBV27 and TRBJ1-2; the D is unclear. CDR1 and CDR2 from the germline V gene are MNHEY and SMNVEV (reference sequence). The V and J ends lost 6 bases and 4 bases respectively, with 18 bases between them. The CDR3 extends over 15 amino acids. The CDR3 reads CASSPDRREGYGYTF. DNA of the CDR3: TGTGCCAGCAGCCCGGACCGCCGTGAGGGCTATGGCTACACCTTC.

V and J are TRBV5-1 and TRBJ2-5; 7 bases are shared with TRBD1. With 1 base clipped from V and 5 bases from J, the junction kept 17 bases outside the gene matches. Per germline, CDR1 SGHRS and CDR2 YFSETQ. This CDR3 has 18 residues. The CDR3 coding sequence is TGCGCCAGCAGCTTGTTTTCCCAGACAGGGTATGGAGGCGAGACCCAGTACTTC. This translates into CASSLFSQTGYGGETQYF.

The genes are TRBV5-4 and TRBJ2-5, with 7 bases fitting TRBD1. The V segment lost 2 bases and the J segment 1 base; nucleotides outside the gene matches: 5. The CDR3 totals 15 residues. Germline V gives CDR1 SGHNT, CDR2 YYREEE (reference sequence). The CDR3: CASSLRTGLQETQYF. The CDR3 nucleotides read TGTGCCAGCAGCTTAAGGACAGGCCTCCAAGAGACCCAGTACTTC.

This chain joins TRBV5-6 and TRBJ2-6; D not certain. Trimming took off 0 bases at V and 5 bases at J, with 9 bases between the two ends. In germline, CDR1 is SGHDT, CDR2 YYEEEE. There are 15 residues in the CDR3. The CDR3 loop is CASSLARAWANVLTF. The CDR3 DNA follows: TGTGCCAGCAGCTTGGCAAGGGCTTGGGCCAACGTCCTGACTTTC.

V is TRBV6-4 and J is TRBJ1-6; tentatively, D is TRBD1 (6 bases). This CDR3 comprises 14 residues. Trimming took 5 bases from V and 6 from J, leaving 11 bases between them. Germline lookup yields CDR1 MRHNA and CDR2 SNTAGT. For the CDR3, the DNA is TGTGCCAGCAGTAAACAGGGTGGTAATTCACCCCTCCACTTT. This sequence encodes CASSKQGGNSPLHF.

On this clone itself: At one boundary the junction diverges from the germline segment, which might be a read error. This sequence joins TRBV7-6 and TRBJ2-1; 11 bases agree with TRBD2. Germline CDR1 is SGHVS and CDR2 is FNYEAQ. There are 17 residues in the CDR3. This CDR3 is CASVETRASGGYSEQFF. The DNA of the CDR3 is TGTGCCAGCGTCGAAACCCGGGCTAGCGGGGGGTACAGTGAGCAGTTCTTC.

V gene TRBV2 combines with J gene TRBJ1-5, with D unresolved. This CDR3 contains 14 residues. Trimming shortened V by 1 base and J by 7 bases, and 11 bases separated the two germline ends. CDR1 and CDR2 from the germline V gene are SNHLY and FYNNEI. The CDR3 here is CASSEGGFGQPQHF. CDR3 nucleotides: TGTGCCAGCAGTGAAGGCGGGTTTGGGCAGCCCCAGCATTTT.

This CDR3 is CASRDGGAWELFF. CDR3 DNA: TGCGCCAGCAGGGACGGGGGGGCCTGGGAGCTGTTTTTT. This sequence joins TRBV5-1 and TRBJ2-2, with 8 bases aligning to TRBD2. CDR3 length equals 13 residues. The J segment lost 9 bases and the V segment lost 5 bases, leaving 6 bases of the junction unmatched. CDR1 is SGHRS and CDR2 is YFSETQ in the germline V gene.

The genes are TRBV28 and TRBJ2-1; 8 nucleotides agree with TRBD2. Germline CDR1 is MDHEN and CDR2 is SYDVKM. V lost 6 bases to trimming and J lost 5 bases; unmatched junction nucleotides: 6. The CDR3 covers 14 residues. In nucleotides, the CDR3 is TGTGCCAGCAGATTAGCGGGACTGAACAATGAGCAGTTCTTC. It is translated as CASRLAGLNNEQFF.

The chain carries TRBV5-6 and TRBJ1-2, with 7 bases aligning to TRBD1. The V gene end was trimmed by 0 bases and the J gene end by 1 base; junction bases not matched to a gene: 9. Per germline, CDR1 SGHDT and CDR2 YYEEEE. There are 17 residues in the CDR3. The CDR3 reads CASSLAGRDRFNYGYTF. As DNA, the CDR3 is TGTGCCAGCAGCTTGGCAGGCCGGGACAGATTTAACTATGGCTACACCTTC.

This clone was detected only once. The V gene is TRBV7-8, the J gene TRBJ2-7; the match to TRBD2 covers 7 bases. Germline V gives CDR1 SGHVS, CDR2 FQNEAQ. The CDR3 contains 14 residues. The V segment lost 1 base and the J segment 2 bases; nucleotides outside the gene matches: 2. The CDR3 loop reads CASSLGGGTYEQYF. In DNA form, the CDR3 reads TGTGCCAGCAGCTTAGGGGGGGGAACCTACGAGCAGTACTTC.

The chain combines TRBV7-8 with TRBJ1-2; TRBD1 agrees at 9 bases. The CDR3 contains 17 residues. Trimming took 4 bases from V and 2 from J; bases not matched to a gene: 11. The germline CDR1 and CDR2 sequences are SGHVS and FQNEAQ. The CDR3 reads CASSSIGTGRLNYGYTF. CDR3 nucleotides: TGTGCCAGCAGCTCCATCGGGACAGGGCGATTAAACTATGGCTACACCTTC. The full variable domain, rest sourced from reference TRBV7-8 and TRBJ1-2, is GAGVSQSPRYKVAKRGQDVALRCDPISGHVSLFWYQQALGQGPEFLTYFQNEAQLDKSGLPSDRFFAERPEGSVSTLKIQRTQQEDSAVYLCASSSIGTGRLNYGYTFGSGTRLTVV.

The V and J genes are TRBV6-6 and TRBJ1-5, with 8 bases that match TRBD1. Germline V gene sequence: CDR1 MNHNY, CDR2 SVGAGI (reference sequence). With 7 bases clipped from V and 0 bases from J, the junction kept 5 bases outside the gene matches. The CDR3 covers 15 residues. Here the CDR3 reads CASTMTGDSNQPQHF. Written as DNA, the CDR3 is TGTGCCAGCACCATGACAGGGGATAGCAATCAGCCCCAGCATTTT.

The chain is built from TRBV30 and TRBJ1-4; D possibly corresponds to TRBD1 (5 bases). The CDR3 is 13 residues long. V lost 7 bases, J lost 7 bases, and 16 bases lay in between. Germline assignment: CDR1 GTSNPN and CDR2 SVGIG (reference sequence). CDR3 nucleotide sequence: TGTGCCTCACAGGATCGTCTTGTTGAAAAACTGTTTTTT. Translation: CASQDRLVEKLFF.

V and J are TRBV11-3 and TRBJ1-1; TRBD1 agrees at 7 bases. The CDR3 has 14 residues. The V and J ends lost 3 bases and 2 bases, in that order; junction bases with no gene match: 3. CDR1 is SGHNT and CDR2 is YENEEA in the germline V gene. CDR3 amino acids: CASSFGTVNTEAFF. Here the CDR3 DNA reads TGTGCCAGCAGCTTTGGGACAGTAAACACTGAAGCTTTCTTT.

The CDR3 DNA reads TGTGCCAGCAGCTTATTTACTATCGGACTAGCGGAGACAGATACGCAGTATTTT. It codes for CASSLFTIGLAETDTQYF. V is TRBV11-3 and J is TRBJ2-3; 10 nucleotides agree with TRBD2. The CDR3 extends over 18 amino acids. The V and J ends lost 2 bases and 3 bases, in that order; junction bases with no gene match: 11. CDR1 and CDR2 (germline): SGHNT, YENEEA.

Here the CDR3 reads CASSLALSGNQPQHF. The CDR3 nucleotides read TGTGCCAGCAGCTTAGCCCTCTCGGGTAATCAGCCCCAGCATTTT. J is TRBJ1-5 and V is TRBV7-8; D is unclear. CDR1 is SGHVS, CDR2 FQNEAQ, per germline. Trimming took 0 bases from V and 4 from J, leaving 10 bases between them. The CDR3 consists of 15 residues. The complete variable domain, with remaining parts taken from reference TRBV7-8 and TRBJ1-5, reads GAGVSQSPRYKVAKRGQDVALRCDPISGHVSLFWYQQALGQGPEFLTYFQNEAQLDKSGLPSDRFFAERPEGSVSTLKIQRTQQEDSAVYLCASSLALSGNQPQHFGDGTRLSIL.

This chain uses TRBV11-2 with TRBJ2-2; D not certain. The CDR3 totals 13 residues. Germline V gene lookup returns CDR1 SGHAT and CDR2 FQNNGV. The V end lost 1 base, the J end lost 2 bases, and 2 bases lay between the germline ends. Here the CDR3 reads CASSLANTGELFF. DNA for the CDR3: TGTGCCAGCAGCTTAGCAAACACCGGGGAGCTGTTTTTT.

V and J are TRBV9 and TRBJ2-7; the D gene could be TRBD1 or TRBD2 (7 bases each). Trimming left V 3 bases short and J 2 bases short, with 15 bases between. Germline V CDR1 and CDR2: SGDLS, YYNGEE. CDR3 size: 15 residues. The CDR3 region has the DNA TGTGCCAGCAGCGCCAACCAGGGGGGGCCCTACGAGCAGTACTTC. Residues: CASSANQGGPYEQYF.

This chain links TRBV6-1 with TRBJ1-2; TRBD1 might be the D (6 bases). The CDR3 loop spans 17 amino acids. The V end was cut by 2 bases, the J end by 5 bases, with 21 bases between. Looked up from germline, CDR1 is MNHNS and CDR2 is SASEGT. The CDR3 here is CASSESSGRGTRYGYTF. The CDR3 bases are TGTGCCAGCAGTGAATCTAGTGGGAGGGGGACGAGATATGGCTACACCTTC.

V is TRBV6-1 and J is TRBJ2-7; the D is unclear. V was shortened by 8 bases and J by 5 bases, with 22 bases between the two germline ends. Germline V gene sequence: CDR1 MNHNS, CDR2 SASEGT. This CDR3 region has 15 residues. The CDR3 bases are TGTGCCAGCGCCCTAGGTTCGAGCGTGGTCGACGAGCAGTACTTC. Translated: CASALGSSVVDEQYF.

The rearrangement links TRBV10-3 to TRBJ2-7; perhaps TRBD2 as D (6 bases). Trimming left V 7 bases short and J 3 bases short, with 25 bases between. CDR1 is ENHRY and CDR2 is SYGVKD in the germline V gene. This CDR3 contains 17 residues. CDR3 protein: CAINSGSGKMDRYEQYF. Here the CDR3 DNA reads TGTGCCATCAACAGCGGGTCCGGGAAAATGGATCGCTACGAGCAGTACTTC.

The V and J genes are TRBV7-2 and TRBJ1-5, with unresolved D. Germline CDR1 reads SGHTA; CDR2 reads FQGNSA. The germline V and J ends were trimmed by 1 base and 1 base, with 2 bases remaining between them. The CDR3 extends over 13 amino acids. The CDR3 nucleotides are TGTGCCAGCAGCTTAGTAAGCAATCAGCCCCAGCATTTT. Translation gives CASSLVSNQPQHF. Drawing the rest from reference TRBV7-2 and TRBJ1-5, the complete variable domain is GAGVSQSPSNKVTEKGKDVELRCDPISGHTALYWYRQSLGQGLEFLIYFQGNSAPDKSGLPSDRFSAERTGGSVSTLTIQRTQQEDSAVYLCASSLVSNQPQHFGDGTRLSIL.

The J gene is TRBJ1-5, the V gene TRBV6-1, with D unclear. The CDR3 covers 14 residues. Germline CDR1 is MNHNS and CDR2 is SASEGT. V lost 6 bases to trimming and J lost 4 bases, with 13 bases between them. This CDR3 is CASSLDLVNQPQHF. The CDR3 nucleotides read TGTGCCAGCAGCCTGGATCTAGTTAATCAGCCCCAGCATTTT.

Regarding this clone: The same CDR3 also results from other DNA sequences found in this sample. The V call is TRBV7-3, the J call TRBJ2-3; D may be TRBD2 (7 bases). The germline gives CDR1 SGHTA, CDR2 FQGTGA. The ends were cut back, 1 base at V and 2 bases at J, with 10 bases in the middle. This CDR3 contains 15 residues. The CDR3 DNA is TGTGCCAGCAGCTTAAGCGGGGGCCCCACAGATACGCAGTATTTT. Protein sequence: CASSLSGGPTDTQYF.